This is a list of T cell receptor beta chains from one sample in a study of Ad26.COV2.S vaccination and SARS-CoV-2 variants. Some clones are missing from TCRdb's copy, which holds only in-frame ones; the method was immunoSEQ multiplex PCR. The sample contains 350,000 to 400,000 clones, 88% of which appear only once. The input for sequencing was peripheral blood, taken in a trial of Ad26.COV2.S vaccine versus placebo. The receptors were gathered from a person aged 18 to 65 who received the Ad26.COV2.S COVID-19 vaccine or a placebo. Each CDR3 is given with its conserved first and last residue. The order of the fields is CDR3 protein, CDR3 DNA, V gene, clone size, J gene, D gene. A D gene is named only where the DNA matches it firmly. Rows give clone size only sometimes, using once, few, many, or a class for an expanded clone.

CDR3: CASSWLGHRSSYNSPLHF; DNA: TGCGCCAGCAGCTGGCTGGGACACAGGAGCTCCTATAATTCACCCCTCCACTTT; V: TRBV5-1; size: .; J: TRBJ1-6; D: .
CDR3: CASSPPREGVEAFF; DNA: TGTGCCAGCTCACCACCGAGGGAGGGGGTAGAAGCTTTCTTT; V: TRBV18; size: .; J: TRBJ1-1; D: .
CDR3: CAWSAGLARNEQYF; DNA: TGTGCCTGGAGCGCAGGGCTCGCGAGGAACGAGCAGTACTTC; V: TRBV30; size: .; J: TRBJ2-7; D: .
CDR3: CASSFRGGDGDTQYF; DNA: TGTGCCAGCAGCTTCCGCGGGGGGGATGGAGATACGCAGTATTTT; V: TRBV11-3; size: .; J: TRBJ2-3; D: TRBD2
CDR3: CASSFGVSGYTF; DNA: TGTGCCAGCAGTTTTGGGGTCTCTGGCTACACCTTC; V: TRBV12-3/TRBV12-4; size: .; J: TRBJ1-2; D: .
CDR3: CASSLAGTGVAGEQFF; DNA: TGTGCCAGCAGCTTAGCCGGGACAGGGGTTGCGGGTGAGCAGTTCTTC; V: TRBV13; size: .; J: TRBJ2-1; D: TRBD1
CDR3: CSVVATSSYGYTF; DNA: TGCAGCGTTGTAGCCACTTCAAGCTATGGCTACACCTTC; V: TRBV29-1; size: .; J: TRBJ1-2; D: .
CDR3: CATNSFYGYTF; DNA: TGTGCCACCAACAGTTTCTATGGCTACACCTTC; V: TRBV10-3; size: .; J: TRBJ1-2; D: .
CDR3: CAIKGQENYGYTF; DNA: TGTGCCATCAAGGGACAGGAGAACTATGGCTACACCTTC; V: TRBV10-3; size: .; J: TRBJ1-2; D: TRBD1
CDR3: CASSLLGRRANEKLFF; DNA: TGTGCCAGCAGCTTGTTGGGTCGGAGGGCTAATGAAAAACTGTTTTTT; V: TRBV5-6; size: .; J: TRBJ1-4; D: .
CDR3: CASRRQGTGNTIYF; DNA: TGTGCCAGCAGAAGACAGGGGACTGGAAACACCATATATTTT; V: TRBV6-5; size: .; J: TRBJ1-3; D: TRBD1
CDR3: CASSSGTALGKLFF; DNA: TGTGCCAGTAGTAGTGGGACGGCCTTAGGAAAACTGTTTTTT; V: TRBV19; size: .; J: TRBJ1-4; D: .
CDR3: CASSSHRDRGLLQYF; DNA: TGTGCCAGCAGCTCCCACCGGGACAGGGGGCTTCTGCAGTACTTC; V: TRBV7-6; size: .; J: TRBJ2-7; D: TRBD1
CDR3: CASSLRLNTGELFF; DNA: TGTGCCAGCAGCTTGCGGTTGAACACCGGGGAGCTGTTTTTT; V: TRBV7-9; size: .; J: TRBJ2-2; D: .
CDR3: CASSSEVQGIPEAFF; DNA: TGCGCCAGCAGCTCCGAGGTACAGGGGATCCCTGAAGCTTTCTTT; V: TRBV5-1; size: .; J: TRBJ1-1; D: TRBD1
CDR3: CASSSAGYEQYF; DNA: TGCGCCAGCAGCTCGGCCGGCTACGAGCAGTACTTC; V: TRBV5-1; size: .; J: TRBJ2-7; D: .
CDR3: CASSSRLAGGSDTQYF; DNA: TGTGCCAGCAGCTCTCGACTAGCGGGGGGATCAGATACGCAGTATTTT; V: TRBV5-4; size: .; J: TRBJ2-3; D: TRBD2
CDR3: CASSYGGSANEKLFF; DNA: TGTGCCAGCAGTTACGGGGGATCGGCTAATGAAAAACTGTTTTTT; V: TRBV6-6; size: once; J: TRBJ1-4; D: .
CDR3: CASSQVSTHGEQYF; DNA: TGCGCCAGCAGCCAAGTTAGCACCCATGGCGAGCAGTACTTC; V: TRBV4-3; size: .; J: TRBJ2-7; D: .
CDR3: CASSEYSGTEAFF; DNA: TGTGCCAGCAGTGAATACTCTGGCACTGAAGCTTTCTTT; V: TRBV6-1; size: .; J: TRBJ1-1; D: .
CDR3: CASSLRGPQTDTQYF; DNA: TGTGCCAGCAGCTTAAGGGGGCCGCAGACAGATACGCAGTATTTT; V: TRBV7-2; size: .; J: TRBJ2-3; D: TRBD1
CDR3: CASSFEVPRAQYF; DNA: TGTGCCAGCAGTTTTGAGGTACCCCGGGCCCAGTACTTC; V: TRBV12-3/TRBV12-4; size: .; J: TRBJ2-5; D: .
CDR3: CATSDFRRSTGIETQYF; DNA: TGTGCCACCAGTGATTTTAGGCGGTCCACGGGGATAGAGACCCAGTACTTC; V: TRBV24-1; size: .; J: TRBJ2-5; D: .
CDR3: CASSQDRSPGGGQPQHF; DNA: TGTGCCAGCAGCCAAGATCGATCGCCAGGGGGTGGTCAGCCCCAGCATTTT; V: TRBV3-1/TRBV3-2; size: .; J: TRBJ1-5; D: TRBD1
CDR3: CASSSTSAGELFF; DNA: TGTGCCAGCAGTTCCACTAGCGCCGGGGAGCTGTTTTTT; V: TRBV27; size: .; J: TRBJ2-2; D: TRBD2
CDR3: CASSFYTTVRNSPLHF; DNA: TGTGCCAGCAGTTTCTACACGACCGTGAGAAATTCACCCCTCCACTTT; V: TRBV27; size: .; J: TRBJ1-6; D: .
CDR3: CATSRDRAGDTQYF; DNA: TGTGCCACCAGCAGAGATCGGGCCGGGGATACGCAGTATTTT; V: TRBV15; size: .; J: TRBJ2-3; D: .
CDR3: CASSRRGGKNNEQFF; DNA: TGTGCCAGCAGCCGTCGCGGGGGTAAGAACAATGAGCAGTTCTTC; V: TRBV5-4; size: .; J: TRBJ2-1; D: TRBD2
CDR3: CASSIPPRAGSNHYGYTF; DNA: TGTGCCAGTAGTATCCCTCCCAGGGCCGGCTCGAATCACTATGGCTACACCTTC; V: TRBV19; size: .; J: TRBJ1-2; D: .
CDR3: CASRRGGEETQYF; DNA: TGTGCCAGCAGGCGGGGAGGCGAGGAGACCCAGTACTTC; V: TRBV27; size: .; J: TRBJ2-5; D: .
CDR3: CASSYGRAGGQGAYNEQFF; DNA: TGTGCCAGCAGTTATGGACGCGCCGGTGGGCAGGGGGCCTACAATGAGCAGTTCTTC; V: TRBV6-2/TRBV6-3; size: .; J: TRBJ2-1; D: TRBD1
CDR3: CASSLGLGEEKLFF; DNA: TGCGCCAGCAGCCTGGGACTAGGGGAGGAAAAACTGTTTTTT; V: TRBV4-1; size: .; J: TRBJ1-4; D: .
CDR3: CAIKEDASSYEQYF; DNA: TGTGCCATCAAAGAAGACGCAAGCTCCTACGAGCAGTACTTC; V: TRBV10-3; size: .; J: TRBJ2-7; D: .
CDR3: CASSVLDRGYTGELFF; DNA: TGTGCCAGCAGCGTACTGGACAGGGGGTACACCGGGGAGCTGTTTTTT; V: TRBV9; size: .; J: TRBJ2-2; D: TRBD1
CDR3: CASSLAGRGYTF; DNA: TGTGCCAGCAGTTTAGCGGGCAGGGGCTACACCTTC; V: TRBV12-3/TRBV12-4; size: .; J: TRBJ1-2; D: .
CDR3: CASTLEEGQGGTEAFF; DNA: TGTGCCAGCACCCTAGAGGAAGGCCAAGGGGGCACTGAAGCTTTCTTT; V: TRBV2; size: .; J: TRBJ1-1; D: .
CDR3: CASSLLVEQYF; DNA: TGTGCCAGCAGTCTCCTGGTCGAGCAGTACTTC; V: TRBV12-3/TRBV12-4; size: .; J: TRBJ2-7; D: .
CDR3: CASSYSTGDTQYF; DNA: TGTGCCAGCAGTTACTCCACTGGAGATACGCAGTATTTT; V: TRBV6-2/TRBV6-3; size: .; J: TRBJ2-3; D: .
CDR3: CASSLGLGLAAYNEQFF; DNA: TGTGCCAGCAGCTTAGGGCTGGGACTAGCGGCCTACAATGAGCAGTTCTTC; V: TRBV11-3; size: .; J: TRBJ2-1; D: TRBD2